This T cell receptor beta chain was documented in a study of OX40 agonist ivuxolimab in advanced cancers. As for the study in general: The patients' treatment was ivuxolimab, an agonistic anti-OX40 (CD134) antibody. General observations from the study: On average, CD8+ T cells showed a greater number of expanded clones than CD4+.

Per germline, CDR1 SGHTA and CDR2 FQGNSA. Unmatched junction bases numbered 12, after V lost 5 bases and J lost 10 bases. This CDR3 is built from 16 residues. As concerns this clone: Its antigen is as yet unknown.

Method: immunoSEQ multiplex PCR; TCRdb's copy keeps in-frame clones and lacks some. The repertoire holds 37,000 or so clones, 74% seen once, with around 20% in the top ten. Material: CD4+ or CD8+ T cells sorted from blood, obtained in a trial of the OX40 agonist ivuxolimab. The chain joins TRBV7-2 to TRBJ2-1; 12 bases map to TRBD2. The source of this sequence is an adult with an advanced solid tumor such as melanoma, head and neck, liver or kidney cancer. The CDR3 DNA reads TGTGCCAGCAGCCGATCCCAAGGACTAGCGGGGCGCGAGCAGTTCTTC. It codes for CASSRSQGLAGREQFF.